These 3 T cell receptor beta chains came from one sample sequenced in a study of breast tumors, draining lymph nodes, adjacent tissues. TCRdb re-called the multiplex PCR reads with MiXCR, one entry per CDR3 protein. The sample records roughly 14,000 distinct CDR3 sequences, approximately 50% being singletons. Material for sequencing was tumor-adjacent breast tissue. The receptors here all came from a female donor with breast cancer. Some clones in this sample may be carry-over from other donors' samples.

CDR3 loop: CATSDSSDRGDEQFF. CDR3 bases: TGTGCCACCAGTGATTCTAGTGACAGGGGGGATGAGCAGTTCTTC. V gene TRBV24-1 combines with J gene TRBJ2-1; TRBD1 aligns across 9 bases. The length of the CDR3 is 15 residues. Germline CDR1 reads KGHDR; CDR2 reads SFDVKD. With 2 bases clipped from V and 8 bases from J, the junction kept 6 bases outside the gene matches.

This chain uses TRBV7-2 with TRBJ2-1; 9 bases agree with TRBD1. This CDR3 contains 16 residues. Trimming took 4 bases from V and 6 from J; bases not matched to a gene: 10. Germline V gene lookup returns CDR1 SGHTA and CDR2 FQGNSA. The CDR3 loop is CASSSPRTGDPNEQFF. CDR3 DNA sequence: TGTGCCAGCAGCTCTCCGCGGACAGGGGATCCCAATGAGCAGTTCTTC.

The DNA for the CDR3 is TGTGCCACCAGTGATGGGGACACAAACAATGAGCAGTTCTTC. This gives the protein CATSDGDTNNEQFF. J is TRBJ2-1 and V is TRBV24-1, with D perhaps matching TRBD1 (6 bases). The CDR3 has 14 amino acids. The V gene's germline CDR1 is KGHDR and CDR2 SFDVKD. V lost 3 bases and J lost 5, with 10 bases in between.